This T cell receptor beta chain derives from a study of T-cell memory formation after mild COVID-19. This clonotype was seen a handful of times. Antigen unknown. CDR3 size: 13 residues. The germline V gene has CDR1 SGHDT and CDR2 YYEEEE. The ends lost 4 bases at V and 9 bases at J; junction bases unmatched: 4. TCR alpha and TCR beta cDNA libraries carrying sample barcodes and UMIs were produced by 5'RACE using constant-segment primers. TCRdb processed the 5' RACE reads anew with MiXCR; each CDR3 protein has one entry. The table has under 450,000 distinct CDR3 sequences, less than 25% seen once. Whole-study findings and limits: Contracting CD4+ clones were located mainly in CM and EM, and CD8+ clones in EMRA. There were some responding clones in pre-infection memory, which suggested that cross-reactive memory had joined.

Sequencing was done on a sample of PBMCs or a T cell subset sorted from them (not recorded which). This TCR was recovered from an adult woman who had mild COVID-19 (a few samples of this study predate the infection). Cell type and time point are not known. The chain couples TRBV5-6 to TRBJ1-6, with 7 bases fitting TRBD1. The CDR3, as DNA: TGTGCCAGCAGCCGGGACAGATTTTCACCCCTCCACTTT. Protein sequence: CASSRDRFSPLHF.